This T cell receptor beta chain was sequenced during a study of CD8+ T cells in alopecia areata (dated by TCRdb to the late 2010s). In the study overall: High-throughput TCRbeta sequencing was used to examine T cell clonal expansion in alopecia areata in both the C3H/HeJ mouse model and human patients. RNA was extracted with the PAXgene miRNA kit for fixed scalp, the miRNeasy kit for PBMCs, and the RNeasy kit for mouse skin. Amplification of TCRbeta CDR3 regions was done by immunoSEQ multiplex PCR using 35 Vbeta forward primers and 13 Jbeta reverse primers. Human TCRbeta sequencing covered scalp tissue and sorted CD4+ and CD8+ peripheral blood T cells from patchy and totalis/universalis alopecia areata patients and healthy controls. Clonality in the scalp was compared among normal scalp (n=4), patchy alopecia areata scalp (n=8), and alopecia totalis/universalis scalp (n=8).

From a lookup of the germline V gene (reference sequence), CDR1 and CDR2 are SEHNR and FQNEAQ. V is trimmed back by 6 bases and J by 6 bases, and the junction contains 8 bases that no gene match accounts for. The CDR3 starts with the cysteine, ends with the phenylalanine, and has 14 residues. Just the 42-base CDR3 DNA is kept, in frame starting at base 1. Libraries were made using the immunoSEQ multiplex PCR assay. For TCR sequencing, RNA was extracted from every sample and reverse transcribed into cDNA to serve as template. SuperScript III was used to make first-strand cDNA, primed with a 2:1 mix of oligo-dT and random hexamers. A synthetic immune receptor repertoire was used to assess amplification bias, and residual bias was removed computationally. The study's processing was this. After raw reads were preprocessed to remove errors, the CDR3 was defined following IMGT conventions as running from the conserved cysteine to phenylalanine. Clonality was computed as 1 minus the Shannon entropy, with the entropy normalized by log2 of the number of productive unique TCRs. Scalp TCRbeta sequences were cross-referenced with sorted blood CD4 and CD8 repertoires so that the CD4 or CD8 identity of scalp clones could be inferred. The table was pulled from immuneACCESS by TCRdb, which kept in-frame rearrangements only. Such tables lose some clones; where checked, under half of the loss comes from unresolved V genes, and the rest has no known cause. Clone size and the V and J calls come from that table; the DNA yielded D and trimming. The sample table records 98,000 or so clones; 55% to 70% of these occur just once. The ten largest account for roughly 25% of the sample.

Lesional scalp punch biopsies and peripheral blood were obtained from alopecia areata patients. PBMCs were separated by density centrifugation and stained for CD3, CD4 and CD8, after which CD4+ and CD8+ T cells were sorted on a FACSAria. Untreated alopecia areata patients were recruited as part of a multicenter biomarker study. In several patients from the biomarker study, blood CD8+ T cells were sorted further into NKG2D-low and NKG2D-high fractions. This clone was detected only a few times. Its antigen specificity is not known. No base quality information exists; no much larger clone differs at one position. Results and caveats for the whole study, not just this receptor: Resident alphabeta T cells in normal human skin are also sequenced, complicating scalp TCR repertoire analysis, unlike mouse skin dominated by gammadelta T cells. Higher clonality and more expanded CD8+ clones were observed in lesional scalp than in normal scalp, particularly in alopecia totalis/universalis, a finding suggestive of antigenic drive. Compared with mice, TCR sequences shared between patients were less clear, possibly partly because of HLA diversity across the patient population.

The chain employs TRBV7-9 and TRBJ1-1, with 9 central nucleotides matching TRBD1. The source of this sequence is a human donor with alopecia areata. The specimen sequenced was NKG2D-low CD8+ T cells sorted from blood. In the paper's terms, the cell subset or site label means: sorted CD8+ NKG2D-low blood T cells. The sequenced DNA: TGTGCCAGCAGGGATACAGGGGGCCTCGCTGAAGCTTTCTTT. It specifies CASRDTGGLAEAFF.